The 19 T cell receptor beta chains reported below all come from one sample, sequenced in a study of memory CD4+ T cells and cytomegalovirus serostatus. The sort gate was single viable CD3+CD4+CD8-CD45RO+ cells for memory CD4+ T cells. TCRdb's copy holds only in-frame clones and misses some; the assay was immunoSEQ multiplex PCR. The sample has about 59,000 clones; about three quarters are singletons. Sequenced: memory CD4+ T cells from blood. The receptors derive from an adult in good health and CMV-seronegative. Some clones in this sample may be carry-over from other donors' samples.

The chain links TRBV5-1 to TRBJ2-1, with D possibly TRBD2 on 6 matching bases. Germline CDR1 is SGHRS and CDR2 is YFSETQ. This CDR3 is 11 amino acids long. Trimming took 3 bases from V and 13 from J, leaving 11 bases between them. The CDR3 nucleotides read TGCGCCAGCAGCTCCCTGGGAGGTCAGTTCTTC. It translates to CASSSLGGQFF.

The chain has TRBV6-1 and TRBJ2-3; D might be TRBD2 (6 bases). Between the trimmed V and J ends, which lost 5 bases and 6 bases, there was a span of 15 bases. This CDR3 is 14 amino acids long. Germline V CDR1 and CDR2: MNHNS, SASEGT. The CDR3, as DNA: TGTGCCAGCAGTACGGGAGCGAGTCCGGATACGCAGTATTTT. Translating it yields CASSTGASPDTQYF.

This clone appeared a single time. The chain recombines TRBV7-9 with TRBJ2-7; 7 nucleotides align to TRBD2. The CDR3 spans 15 residues. Germline V lookup: CDR1 SEHNR, CDR2 FQNEAQ (reference sequence). Losses at the gene ends were 0 bases for V and 0 bases for J; bases not matched to a gene: 2. The CDR3 nucleotides are TGTGCCAGCAGCTTAGCGGGGGGGGTCTCCTACGAGCAGTACTTC. Translating gives CASSLAGGVSYEQYF.

The J gene is TRBJ1-4, the V gene TRBV30; D remains unclear. From germline, CDR1 is GTSNPN and CDR2 SVGIG (reference sequence). The CDR3 covers 13 residues. V lost 0 bases to trimming and J lost 5 bases, with 7 bases between them. The CDR3 loop reads CAWSVGSNEKLFF. The CDR3 bases are TGTGCCTGGAGTGTGGGGTCGAATGAAAAACTGTTTTTT.

The chain has TRBV21-1 and TRBJ2-1; TRBD2 is taken as the D call from the table, unchecked against the DNA. TRBV21-1 corresponds to a pseudogene. The CDR3 has 19 residues. The chain's CDR3 is CASSNPTLIAASSYNEQFF. For the CDR3, the DNA is TGTGCCAGCAGCAACCCAACCTTGATAGCGGCTAGCTCCTACAATGAGCAGTTCTTC.

The chain carries TRBV4-3 and TRBJ1-2; no clear D gene. The CDR3 is made up of 15 amino acids. The germline V gene has CDR1 LGHNA and CDR2 YSLEER. Trimming stripped 0 bases from V and 2 bases from J, with 10 bases between. DNA for the CDR3: TGCGCCAGCAGCCAAGAGGGAGCAGCCAACTATGGCTACACCTTC. This codes for CASSQEGAANYGYTF.

This clone has more than one count but fewer than ten. The rearrangement joins TRBV11-3 to TRBJ2-1; 7 positions match TRBD2. The J segment lost 2 bases and the V segment lost 0 bases, leaving 10 bases of the junction unmatched. Looked up from germline, CDR1 is SGHNT and CDR2 is YENEEA. The CDR3 is 18 amino acids. The CDR3 protein is CASSLDQGGSRTYNEQFF. The CDR3 DNA is TGTGCCAGCAGCTTAGATCAGGGCGGGAGTCGGACCTACAATGAGCAGTTCTTC.

Only a few counts were recorded for this clone. J is TRBJ2-7 and V is TRBV4-3, with 9 bases that match TRBD1. The V gene end was trimmed by 3 bases and the J gene end by 4 bases; junction bases not matched to a gene: 1. CDR1 and CDR2 (germline): LGHNA, YSLEER. This CDR3 region has 13 residues. The CDR3 reads CASSHGQGYEQYF. The CDR3 nucleotides read TGCGCCAGCAGCCACGGACAGGGGTACGAGCAGTACTTC.

This clone occurred a few times. The chain combines TRBV6-1 with TRBJ1-2, with TRBD1 matching over 12 bases. The trim removed 4 bases at V and 4 bases at J, leaving 13 bases unmatched. There are 18 residues in the CDR3. Germline CDR1 MNHNS, CDR2 SASEGT. For the CDR3, the DNA is TGTGCCAGCAGTGTGGATCCGGGACAGGGGGCTAACACCTATGGCTACACCTTC. It translates to CASSVDPGQGANTYGYTF.

This chain joins TRBV7-2 and TRBJ2-5; D assignment may be TRBD1 or TRBD2 (5 bases each). The CDR3 runs to 13 residues. Trimming shortened V by 5 bases and J by 2 bases, and 9 bases separated the two germline ends. CDR1 and CDR2 (germline): SGHTA, FQGNSA. CDR3 residues: CASSQGRQETQYF. In nucleotides, the CDR3 is TGTGCCAGCAGCCAGGGACGGCAAGAGACCCAGTACTTC.

The chain links TRBV11-2 to TRBJ2-5; possibly TRBD2 for D (6 bases). Trimming removed 1 base from V and 4 bases from J, with 10 bases in between. The V gene's germline CDR1 is SGHAT and CDR2 FQNNGV. The CDR3 spans 14 residues. CDR3 residues: CASSLGSGGETQYF. The CDR3 bases are TGTGCCAGCAGCTTAGGCTCCGGGGGAGAGACCCAGTACTTC.

The V gene is TRBV5-1, the J gene TRBJ2-3; TRBD2 matches 8 bases. V shed 0 bases and J 15 bases; nucleotides not matched to a gene: 9. CDR3 length: 13 amino acids. Germline V lookup: CDR1 SGHRS, CDR2 YFSETQ. As DNA, the CDR3 is TGCGCCAGCAGCTTGGCCGGCGGGAGGCCCTCCTATTTT. As protein: CASSLAGGRPSYF.

V and J are TRBV5-4 and TRBJ2-3, with 12 bases identical to TRBD2. V trimming: 2 bases; J trimming: 7 bases; junction bases outside the gene matches: 8. The V gene's germline CDR1 is SGHNT and CDR2 YYREEE (reference sequence). The CDR3 has 16 residues. The CDR3 region is CASSLSSGRGVNTQYF. CDR3 bases: TGTGCCAGCAGCTTATCTAGCGGGAGGGGGGTAAATACGCAGTATTTT.

The chain is built from TRBV28 and TRBJ2-7; D not certain. Trimming removed 8 bases at V and 0 bases at J, with 17 bases between. This CDR3 contains 15 residues. Germline CDR1 reads MDHEN; CDR2 reads SYDVKM. Written as DNA, the CDR3 is TGTGCCAGCTCTACGCCAAGATCTATCTCCTACGAGCAGTACTTC. Amino acids: CASSTPRSISYEQYF.

The rearrangement links TRBV21-1 to TRBJ1-5. TRBV21-1 is termed a pseudogene. The CDR3 totals 15 residues. CDR3 residues: CASSKGGIGNQPQHF. DNA for the CDR3: TGTGCCAGCAGCAAAGGAGGGATCGGCAATCAGCCCCAGCATTTT.

This chain connects TRBV10-1 to TRBJ2-1; D is unclear. V dropped 0 bases and J dropped 8 bases, with 14 bases sitting between them. The CDR3 spans 15 residues. CDR1 WNHNN and CDR2 SYGVQD come from the germline V gene (reference sequence). The CDR3 protein is CASSESAFLRHEQFF. CDR3 DNA sequence: TGCGCCAGCAGTGAGTCCGCATTTTTAAGGCATGAGCAGTTCTTC.

The gene calls are TRBV5-6 and TRBJ2-5; D is unresolved. Germline CDR1 SGHDT, CDR2 YYEEEE. The CDR3 is 13 amino acids. V shed 0 bases and J shed 4 bases, with 7 bases lying between them. CDR3 coding DNA: TGTGCCAGCAGCTTGGTGGTCCGAGAGACCCAGTACTTC. The encoded protein is CASSLVVRETQYF.

The chain employs TRBV7-2 and TRBJ2-2; D call uncertain. With 3 bases removed from V and 6 bases from J, the gap between germline ends came to 11 bases. The germline V gene has CDR1 SGHTA and CDR2 FQGNSA. There are 14 residues in the CDR3. CDR3 amino acids: CASSLRRGAGELFF. The CDR3 bases are TGTGCCAGCAGCTTGCGTAGAGGAGCCGGGGAGCTGTTTTTT. Full variable domain (outside the CDR3, taken from reference TRBV7-2 and TRBJ2-2): GAGVSQSPSNKVTEKGKDVELRCDPISGHTALYWYRQSLGQGLEFLIYFQGNSAPDKSGLPSDRFSAERTGGSVSTLTIQRTQQEDSAVYLCASSLRRGAGELFFGEGSRLTVL.

The table lists this clone with a few counts. This rearrangement joins TRBV7-4 to TRBJ1-6, with 10 bases lining up with TRBD1. The CDR3 length is 17 residues. V lost 3 bases to trimming and J lost 3 bases; unmatched junction nucleotides: 5. Germline V gives CDR1 SGHVT, CDR2 SQSDAQ. The CDR3 region is CASSFRQGANYNSPLHF. The CDR3 DNA sequence: TGTGCCAGCAGCTTTAGACAGGGGGCAAACTATAATTCACCCCTCCACTTT. The variable domain in full, with the rest retrieved from reference TRBV7-4 and TRBJ1-6, is GAGVSQSPRYKVAKRGRDVALRCDSISGHVTLYWYRQTLGQGSEVLTYSQSDAQRDKSGRPSGRFSAERPERSVSTLKIQRTEQGDSAVYLCASSFRQGANYNSPLHFGNGTRLTVT.